Here is one T cell receptor beta chain with its context. This entry belongs to a study of blood T cell repertoires in COVID-19. Study-level information: T cells, B-cell-depleted T cells, or PBMCs supplied cDNA or gDNA.

Libraries were prepared by immunoSEQ multiplex PCR; TCRdb keeps only in-frame clonotypes and omits some of them. This repertoire shows 55,000 to 80,000 clones, around 88% found once; its top ten account for 5.3%. The CDR3 runs to 16 residues. The germline V gene has CDR1 MGHRA and CDR2 YSYEKL. With 3 bases removed from V and 0 bases from J, the gap between germline ends came to 14 bases. The sample consisted of peripheral blood. The source of this sequence is a man in his fifties or sixties with active COVID-19. The chain links TRBV4-1 to TRBJ1-2, with D perhaps matching TRBD1 (5 bases). The CDR3 loop is CASSQDMGPSNYGYTF. CDR3 DNA: TGCGCCAGCAGCCAGGACATGGGGCCTTCTAACTATGGCTACACCTTC.